The 7 T cell receptor beta chains below were found in one sample sequenced in a study of cytomegalovirus exposure and HLA in healthy donors. 60 Vbeta and 13 Jbeta primers were used in PCR. Profiled with immunoSEQ multiplex PCR; TCRdb holds only in-frame clones, not every one. The sample contains fewer than 150,000 clones, about 78% of which appear only once. The sequenced sample consisted of PBMCs. Every receptor here comes from a man between 18 and 29 years old in good health and CMV-seronegative.

This chain joins TRBV5-6 and TRBJ2-7, with TRBD1 identical over 7 bases. Trimming at V came to 4 bases and at J to 3 bases, leaving 7 bases not matched to a gene. The CDR3 is made up of 14 amino acids. Germline V gene data show CDR1 as SGHDT and CDR2 as YYEEEE. Written as DNA, the CDR3 is TGTGCCAGCAGCCTTCGACAGGGTATCTACGAGCAGTACTTC. Translation gives CASSLRQGIYEQYF. Full variable domain (rest looked up from reference TRBV5-6 and TRBJ2-7): DAGVTQSPTHLIKTRGQQVTLRCSPKSGHDTVSWYQQALGQGPQFIFQYYEEEERQRGNFPDRFSGHQFPNYSSELNVNALLLGDSALYLCASSLRQGIYEQYFGPGTRLTVT.

The chain couples TRBV2 to TRBJ2-1, with 11 bases aligning to TRBD2. Trimming removed 6 bases from V and 1 base from J; junction bases left unmatched: 5. This CDR3 has 16 amino acids. Germline CDR1 reads SNHLY; CDR2 reads FYNNEI. Here the CDR3 DNA reads TGTGCCAGCAGACCCAGGACTAGCGGGTCCTACAATGAGCAGTTCTTC. It encodes CASRPRTSGSYNEQFF.

This chain uses TRBV6-5 with TRBJ1-2; TRBD1 might be the D (6 bases). V lost 6 bases and J 7 bases, leaving 15 bases between the germline ends. The CDR3 runs 13 residues. Germline V gives CDR1 MNHEY, CDR2 SVGAGI. DNA of the CDR3: TGTGCCAGCAGCGGCCGGGGGGCGGGTGGCTACACCTTC. The encoded protein is CASSGRGAGGYTF.

V is TRBV29-1 and J is TRBJ1-2, with D unresolved. Trimming shortened V by 3 bases and J by 7 bases, and 6 bases separated the two germline ends. CDR3 length equals 10 residues. The V gene's germline CDR1 is SQVTM and CDR2 ANQGSEA. CDR3 sequence reads: CSVEHSGYTF. The CDR3 DNA sequence: TGCAGCGTTGAGCACAGTGGCTACACCTTC.

The chain combines TRBV10-3 with TRBJ2-1; 8 nucleotides line up with TRBD2. J was trimmed by 7 bases and V by 4 bases; bases with no gene match: 6. Germline V gives CDR1 ENHRY, CDR2 SYGVKD. The CDR3 runs to 14 residues. CDR3: CAISAGTRRNEQFF. CDR3 sequence (DNA): TGTGCCATCAGTGCTGGGACTAGGAGGAATGAGCAGTTCTTC.

V gene TRBV6-1 combines with J gene TRBJ1-5, with D tentatively TRBD1 (6 bases). Germline loops: CDR1 MNHNS, CDR2 SASEGT. Trimming removed 0 bases at V and 6 bases at J, with 12 bases between. CDR3 length: 15 amino acids. The CDR3 DNA is TGTGCCAGCAGTGAAGCGGCAGGGGATACTCAGCCCCAGCATTTT. It specifies CASSEAAGDTQPQHF.

The chain employs TRBV7-9 and TRBJ1-1; D call uncertain. V was cut by 5 bases and J by 8 bases, with 18 bases left in between. The CDR3 is 14 amino acids. Germline assignment: CDR1 SEHNR and CDR2 FQNEAQ (reference sequence). The CDR3 DNA is TGTGCCAGCAGCCGAGACCCACTAGGACCCGAAGCTTTCTTT. Amino acids: CASSRDPLGPEAFF.